This entry features one T cell receptor (beta chain) sequence. Its antigen remains unidentified. TCRdb keeps only in-frame clones here, not all; method: immunoSEQ multiplex PCR. Of some 150,000 clones in the sample, about 92% were seen once. The CDR3 spans 14 residues. The V and J ends lost 7 bases and 5 bases, in that order; junction bases with no gene match: 3. From germline, CDR1 is MNHEY and CDR2 SVGAGI. This specimen comes from a study of T cell responses to AZD1222 COVID-19 vaccine. Study-wide findings and caveats: Females outnumbered males among donors, who were mostly white British; clonal diversity was possibly underestimated.

The TCR comes from an adult in good health. Sequenced material: peripheral blood, taken on day 0 of AZD1222 vaccination. This chain links TRBV6-5 with TRBJ2-2; the match to TRBD1 covers 11 bases. The CDR3 protein is CASTGTGGTGELFF. The CDR3 DNA reads as TGTGCCAGCACTGGGACAGGGGGAACCGGGGAGCTGTTTTTT.